The 24 T cell receptor beta chains below come from one sample, sequenced in a study of radiotherapy plus CTLA-4 blockade in lung cancer. Measured with immunoSEQ multiplex PCR; TCRdb has only the in-frame clones, and not every one. The sample includes about 73,000 clones, around 90% seen only once; the top ten take roughly two fifths. This specimen was peripheral blood, taken from a patient treated with radiotherapy plus ipilimumab. These receptors all come from a human donor with non-small cell lung cancer that progressed on radiotherapy plus ipilimumab.

The J gene is TRBJ1-2, the V gene TRBV11-2, with D perhaps matching TRBD1 (6 bases). CDR3 length: 15 amino acids. Germline CDR1 is SGHAT and CDR2 is FQNNGV. V lost 4 bases and J 4 bases, leaving 16 bases between the germline ends. The CDR3 loop is CASSSLLGGAYGYTF. The CDR3 region has the DNA TGTGCCAGCAGCTCCCTGTTGGGGGGGGCCTATGGCTACACCTTC.

V gene TRBV5-4 combines with J gene TRBJ1-1; 8 bases align to TRBD1. V lost 4 bases to trimming and J lost 2 bases; unmatched junction nucleotides: 10. Germline assignment: CDR1 SGHNT and CDR2 YYREEE (reference sequence). CDR3 length: 16 amino acids. The CDR3 sequence: CASSRTGTGGNTEAFF. The CDR3, as DNA: TGTGCCAGCAGCAGAACCGGGACAGGAGGCAACACTGAAGCTTTCTTT.

This chain connects TRBV5-1 to TRBJ1-5; a possible D gene is TRBD1 (5 bases). The germline CDR1 and CDR2 sequences are SGHRS and YFSETQ. V lost 4 bases and J 4 bases, leaving 15 bases between the germline ends. CDR3 length: 15 residues. In DNA, the CDR3 is TGCGCCAGCAGCCCCCTCGGGGGTAGTAATCAGCCCCAGCATTTT. This codes for CASSPLGGSNQPQHF.

The gene calls are TRBV4-1 and TRBJ2-1; 12 nucleotides align to TRBD2. Looked up from germline, CDR1 is MGHRA and CDR2 is YSYEKL. The CDR3 runs to 15 residues. The V segment lost 1 base and the J segment 8 bases; nucleotides outside the gene matches: 3. For the CDR3, the DNA is TGCGCCAGCAGCCAAGGACTAGCGGGAGTACATGAGCAGTTCTTC. The encoded protein is CASSQGLAGVHEQFF.

The V and J genes are TRBV5-1 and TRBJ1-3; a weak D match, TRBD1 (5 bases). The CDR3 has 14 amino acids. V gave up 0 bases and J gave up 4 bases, with 8 bases separating them. CDR1 is SGHRS, CDR2 YFSETQ, per germline. The CDR3 region is CASSLGGDGNTIYF. Written as DNA, the CDR3 is TGCGCCAGCAGCTTGGGCGGGGACGGAAACACCATATATTTT.

The V gene is TRBV19, the J gene TRBJ1-3, with D possibly matching TRBD1 (6 bases). The CDR3 has 14 amino acids. Germline V lookup: CDR1 LNHDA, CDR2 SQIVND (reference sequence). V lost 7 bases, J lost 3 bases, and 13 bases lay in between. The CDR3 here is CASTTTRGGNTIYF. The CDR3 DNA sequence: TGTGCCAGTACTACCACCAGGGGTGGAAACACCATATATTTT.

The rearrangement joins TRBV29-1 to TRBJ2-1; unclear D gene. Trimming pared 0 bases from V and 10 bases from J, leaving 10 bases between. Per germline, CDR1 SQVTM and CDR2 ANQGSEA. The CDR3 totals 12 residues. CDR3 coding DNA: TGCAGCGTTGAAGATCTTCCTAGGGAGCAGTTCTTC. Translation gives CSVEDLPREQFF.

The chain links TRBV7-8 to TRBJ2-1, with 9 nucleotides matching TRBD2. After removal of 5 bases from V and 6 bases from J, the junction contained 5 bases not matched to a gene. The CDR3 sequence is 14 residues long. CDR1 and CDR2 (germline): SGHVS, FQNEAQ. DNA of the CDR3: TGTGCCAGCAGCCCACAGACTAGCGGCAATGAGCAGTTCTTC. It specifies CASSPQTSGNEQFF.

This chain links TRBV6-5 with TRBJ2-7, with TRBD2 matching over 8 bases. The CDR3 has 15 amino acids. V gave up 0 bases and J gave up 2 bases; unmatched junction bases: 3. CDR1 and CDR2 from the germline V gene are MNHEY and SVGAGI. Here the CDR3 DNA reads TGTGCCAGCAGTTACTCTGCGGGAGGCCCCTACGAGCAGTACTTC. Translating it yields CASSYSAGGPYEQYF.

The V gene is TRBV5-6, the J gene TRBJ2-7; D gene unclear. The CDR3 runs to 14 residues. Trimming pared 0 bases from V and 4 bases from J, leaving 11 bases between. The germline V gene encodes CDR1 SGHDT and CDR2 YYEEEE. CDR3 nucleotides: TGTGCCAGCAGCTTGGGGGCCGCACAGTACGAGCAGTACGTC. Its translation is CASSLGAAQYEQYV.

This rearrangement joins TRBV30 to TRBJ1-1; D is perhaps TRBD1 (5 bases). CDR3 length: 11 amino acids. Germline V gives CDR1 GTSNPN, CDR2 SVGIG (reference sequence). V lost 4 bases and J lost 5, with 8 bases in between. The CDR3 sequence is CAWTRGTEAFF. In DNA form, the CDR3 reads TGTGCCTGGACCCGGGGGACTGAAGCTTTCTTT.

The chain recombines TRBV2 with TRBJ1-5; D remains ambiguous. The CDR3 has 14 amino acids. CDR1 and CDR2 (germline): SNHLY, FYNNEI. V lost 6 bases and J 0 bases, leaving 9 bases between the germline ends. CDR3 residues: CASSVTASNQPQHF. For the CDR3, the DNA is TGTGCCAGCAGCGTGACCGCTAGCAATCAGCCCCAGCATTTT. Looking up the rest from reference TRBV2 and TRBJ1-5 gives the full variable domain: EPEVTQTPSHQVTQMGQEVILRCVPISNHLYFYWYRQILGQKVEFLVSFYNNEISEKSEIFDDQFSVERPDGSNFTLKIRSTKLEDSAMYFCASSVTASNQPQHFGDGTRLSIL.

In nucleotides, the CDR3 is TGTGCCAGCAATCTCCCTCGGGCCGGGGAGCTGTTTTTT. Translating gives CASNLPRAGELFF. The chain combines TRBV6-6 with TRBJ2-2, with D unclear. This CDR3 contains 13 residues. V was trimmed by 7 bases and J by 6 bases, leaving 12 bases between them. Looked up from germline, CDR1 is MNHNY and CDR2 is SVGAGI (reference sequence).

The rearrangement joins TRBV2 to TRBJ1-5, with a possible D match to TRBD1 (5 bases). V was shortened by 6 bases and J by 9 bases, with 15 bases between the two germline ends. This CDR3 has 13 amino acids. The V gene's germline CDR1 is SNHLY and CDR2 FYNNEI. CDR3: CASSSVVQGPQHF. The CDR3 DNA follows: TGTGCCAGCAGCTCGGTCGTCCAGGGGCCCCAGCATTTT.

V gene TRBV5-1 combines with J gene TRBJ1-5; no reliable D call. The CDR3 has 15 amino acids. Per germline, CDR1 SGHRS and CDR2 YFSETQ. Deletions cut 1 base from V and 0 bases from J, with 8 bases between. CDR3 in DNA: TGCGCCAGCAGCTTGTACGGGGATAGCAATCAGCCCCAGCATTTT. This encodes CASSLYGDSNQPQHF. The full variable domain, completed using reference TRBV5-1 and TRBJ1-5, is KAGVTQTPRYLIKTRGQQVTLSCSPISGHRSVSWYQQTPGQGLQFLFEYFSETQRNKGNFPGRFSGRQFSNSRSEMNVSTLELGDSALYLCASSLYGDSNQPQHFGDGTRLSIL.

On this clone: The junction departs from germline at one end; a sequencing error may be responsible. Other DNA sequences in this specimen translate into the identical CDR3. This rearrangement joins TRBV4-1 to TRBJ1-5, with D uncertain. There are 15 residues in the CDR3. The germline V gene encodes CDR1 MGHRA and CDR2 YSYEKL. DNA of the CDR3: TGCGCCAGCAGCCAAGATTTCAGATTAAATCAGCCTCAGCATTTT. Its translation is CASSQDFRLNQPQHF.

CDR3 protein: CASSLRQGSYEQYF. CDR3 coding DNA: TGTGCCAGCAGCTTGCGACAGGGATCCTACGAGCAGTACTTC. The V and J genes are TRBV7-9 and TRBJ2-7, with 7 bases that match TRBD1. The CDR3 spans 14 residues. J was trimmed by 1 base and V by 3 bases; bases with no gene match: 3. Germline CDR1 SEHNR, CDR2 FQNEAQ (reference sequence). The whole variable domain, remainder taken from reference TRBV7-9 and TRBJ2-7, is DTGVSQNPRHKITKRGQNVTFRCDPISEHNRLYWYRQTLGQGPEFLTYFQNEAQLEKSRLLSDRFSAERPKGSFSTLEIQRTEQGDSAMYLCASSLRQGSYEQYFGPGTRLTVT.

This chain connects TRBV7-2 to TRBJ1-2; 9 bases are shared with TRBD1. This CDR3 comprises 15 residues. In germline, CDR1 is SGHTA, CDR2 FQGNSA. V trimming: 4 bases; J trimming: 4 bases; junction bases outside the gene matches: 7. CDR3 loop: CASSYPGTGTYGYTF. The DNA for the CDR3 is TGTGCCAGCAGCTACCCCGGGACAGGGACCTATGGCTACACCTTC. The entire variable domain, with the rest obtained from reference TRBV7-2 and TRBJ1-2, is as follows: GAGVSQSPSNKVTEKGKDVELRCDPISGHTALYWYRQSLGQGLEFLIYFQGNSAPDKSGLPSDRFSAERTGGSVSTLTIQRTQQEDSAVYLCASSYPGTGTYGYTFGSGTRLTVV.

The rearrangement uses TRBV18 and TRBJ2-2, with D perhaps TRBD2 (5 bases). V was pared by 1 base and J by 5 bases, with 11 bases between. This CDR3 contains 15 residues. Germline CDR1 and CDR2: KGHSH and LQKENI. CDR3: CASSPRPRETGELFF. In DNA, the CDR3 is TGTGCCAGCTCACCACGACCTAGGGAGACCGGGGAGCTGTTTTTT.

This chain links TRBV4-1 with TRBJ2-7; tentative D call: TRBD1 (5 bases). Germline assignment: CDR1 MGHRA and CDR2 YSYEKL. V was pared by 0 bases and J by 2 bases, with 14 bases between. The CDR3 has 16 residues. CDR3 sequence reads: CASSQELKGLPYEQYF. The CDR3 DNA is TGCGCCAGCAGCCAAGAGTTAAAGGGGCTCCCCTACGAGCAGTACTTC.

The chain couples TRBV28 to TRBJ1-2, with D possibly being TRBD1 (5 bases). Germline V gene sequence: CDR1 MDHEN, CDR2 SYDVKM. V was cut by 8 bases and J by 4 bases, with 14 bases left in between. CDR3 size: 13 residues. In DNA, the CDR3 is TGTGCCAGCGAGCTCAGCGACAGCTATGGCTACACCTTC. It specifies CASELSDSYGYTF.

This sequence joins TRBV13 and TRBJ2-7, with D maybe TRBD2 (6 bases). V was cut by 6 bases and J by 3 bases, with 21 bases left in between. This CDR3 has 16 residues. Per the germline V gene, CDR1 is PRHDT and CDR2 is FYEKMQ (reference sequence). Written as DNA, the CDR3 is TGTGCCAGCAGTAAGCACGGACTACCGCCTGGCTACGAGCAGTACTTC. Translation: CASSKHGLPPGYEQYF.

This chain joins TRBV7-9 and TRBJ1-5, with TRBD1 matching 9 bases. The CDR3 length is 14 residues. Germline assignment: CDR1 SEHNR and CDR2 FQNEAQ (reference sequence). J was trimmed by 5 bases and V by 5 bases; bases with no gene match: 4. The CDR3 loop reads CASSTGQGDQPQHF. CDR3 bases: TGTGCCAGCAGCACGGGACAGGGTGATCAGCCCCAGCATTTT.

The CDR3 coding sequence is TGTGCCAGCAGTGAACTCGGGCGCTCGACAGATACGCAGTATTTT. It specifies CASSELGRSTDTQYF. The chain employs TRBV6-1 and TRBJ2-3; no definite D call. Trimming removed 2 bases at V and 3 bases at J, with 12 bases between. The germline V gene has CDR1 MNHNS and CDR2 SASEGT. This CDR3 spans 15 amino acids.